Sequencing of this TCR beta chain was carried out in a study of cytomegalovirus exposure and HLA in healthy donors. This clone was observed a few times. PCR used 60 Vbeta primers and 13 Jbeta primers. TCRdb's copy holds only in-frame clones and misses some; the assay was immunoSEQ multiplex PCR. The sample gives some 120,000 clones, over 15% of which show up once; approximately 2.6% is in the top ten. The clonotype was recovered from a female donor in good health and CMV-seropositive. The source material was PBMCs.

DNA for the CDR3: TGTGCCAGCAGCGTAGTCGGAACTAGTACGGCTGAAGCTTTCTTT. This codes for CASSVVGTSTAEAFF. The rearrangement uses TRBV9 and TRBJ1-1, with unresolved D. Trimming cost V 0 bases and J 6 bases, with 15 bases left between them. CDR3 length: 15 residues. Germline V gives CDR1 SGDLS, CDR2 YYNGEE.